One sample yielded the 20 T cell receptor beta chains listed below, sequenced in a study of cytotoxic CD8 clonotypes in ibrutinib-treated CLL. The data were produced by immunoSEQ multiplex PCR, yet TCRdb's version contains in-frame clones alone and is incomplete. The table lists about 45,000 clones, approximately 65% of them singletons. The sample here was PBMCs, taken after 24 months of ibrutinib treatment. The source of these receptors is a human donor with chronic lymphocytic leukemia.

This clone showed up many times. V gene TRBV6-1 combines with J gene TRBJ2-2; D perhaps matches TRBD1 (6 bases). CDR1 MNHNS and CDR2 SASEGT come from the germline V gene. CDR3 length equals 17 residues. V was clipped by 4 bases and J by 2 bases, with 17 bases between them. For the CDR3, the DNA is TGTGCCAGCAGTGGAGGCAGGGGAAGGACTAACACCGGGGAGCTGTTTTTT. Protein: CASSGGRGRTNTGELFF.

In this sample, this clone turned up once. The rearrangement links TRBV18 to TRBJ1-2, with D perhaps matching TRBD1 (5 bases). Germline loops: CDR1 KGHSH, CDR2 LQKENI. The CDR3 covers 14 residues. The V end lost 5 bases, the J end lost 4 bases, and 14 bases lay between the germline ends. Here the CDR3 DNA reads TGTGCCAGCTCAACTCGGGCAGGGAGCTATGGCTACACCTTC. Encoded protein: CASSTRAGSYGYTF.

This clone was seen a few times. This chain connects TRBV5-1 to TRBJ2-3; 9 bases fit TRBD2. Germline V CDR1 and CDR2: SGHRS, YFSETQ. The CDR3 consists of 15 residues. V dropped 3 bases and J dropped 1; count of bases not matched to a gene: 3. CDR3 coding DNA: TGCGCCAGCAGCTCTAGCGGGGACCGCACAGATACGCAGTATTTT. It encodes CASSSSGDRTDTQYF.

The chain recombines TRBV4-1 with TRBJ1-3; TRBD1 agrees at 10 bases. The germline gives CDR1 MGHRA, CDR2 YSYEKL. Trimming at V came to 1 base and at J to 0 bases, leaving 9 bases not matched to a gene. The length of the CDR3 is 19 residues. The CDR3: CASSQGQGATFASGNTIYF. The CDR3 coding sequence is TGCGCCAGCAGCCAAGGACAGGGGGCGACCTTCGCCTCTGGAAACACCATATATTTT.

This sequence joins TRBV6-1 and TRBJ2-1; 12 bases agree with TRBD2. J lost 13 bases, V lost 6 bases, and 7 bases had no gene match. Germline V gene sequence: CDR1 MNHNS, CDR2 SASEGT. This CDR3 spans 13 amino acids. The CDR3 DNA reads TGTGCCAGCAGAGTAAGACTAGCGGGGGCCCAGTTCTTC. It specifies CASRVRLAGAQFF.

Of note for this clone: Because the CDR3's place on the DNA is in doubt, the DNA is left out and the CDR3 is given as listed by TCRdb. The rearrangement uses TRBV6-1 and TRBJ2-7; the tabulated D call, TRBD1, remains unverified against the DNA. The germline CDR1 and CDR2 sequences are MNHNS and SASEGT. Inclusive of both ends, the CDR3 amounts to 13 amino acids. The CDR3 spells CASSWGTGIILYF.

CDR3 sequence (DNA): TGTGCCAGCAGTTACTTGGGGGACTATGGCTACACCTTC. Its translation: CASSYLGDYGYTF. V and J are TRBV6-6 and TRBJ1-2; perhaps TRBD1 as D (5 bases). The CDR3 runs to 13 residues. Trimming removed 1 base from V and 3 bases from J, with 6 bases in between. Germline V gives CDR1 MNHNY, CDR2 SVGAGI (reference sequence).

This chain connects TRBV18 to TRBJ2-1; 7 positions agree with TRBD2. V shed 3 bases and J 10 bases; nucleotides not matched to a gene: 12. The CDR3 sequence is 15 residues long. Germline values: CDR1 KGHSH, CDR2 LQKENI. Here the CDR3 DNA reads TGTGCCAGCTCACCTGGACTAGGGGTTATAGGGGAGCAGTTCTTC. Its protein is CASSPGLGVIGEQFF.

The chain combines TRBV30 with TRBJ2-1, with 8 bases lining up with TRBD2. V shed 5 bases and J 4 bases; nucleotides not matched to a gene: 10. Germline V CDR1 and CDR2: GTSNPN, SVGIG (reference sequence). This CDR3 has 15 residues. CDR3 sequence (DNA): TGTGCCTGGTTAGTAGCGGGAAGACCTTACAATGAGCAGTTCTTC. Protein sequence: CAWLVAGRPYNEQFF.

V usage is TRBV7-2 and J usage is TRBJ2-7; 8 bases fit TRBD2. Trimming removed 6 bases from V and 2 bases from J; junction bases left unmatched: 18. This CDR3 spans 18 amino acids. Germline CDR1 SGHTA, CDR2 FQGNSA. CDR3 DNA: TGTGCCAGCAGTGAAACCCCTCCGGGACTAGGCCAACCCTACGAGCAGTACTTC. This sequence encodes CASSETPPGLGQPYEQYF.

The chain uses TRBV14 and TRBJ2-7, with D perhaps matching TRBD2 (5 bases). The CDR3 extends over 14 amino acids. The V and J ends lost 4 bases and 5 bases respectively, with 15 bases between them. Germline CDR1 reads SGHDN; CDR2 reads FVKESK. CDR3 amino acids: CASSLRRRGDEQYF. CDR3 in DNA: TGTGCCAGCAGCCTTCGCCGACGGGGAGACGAGCAGTACTTC.

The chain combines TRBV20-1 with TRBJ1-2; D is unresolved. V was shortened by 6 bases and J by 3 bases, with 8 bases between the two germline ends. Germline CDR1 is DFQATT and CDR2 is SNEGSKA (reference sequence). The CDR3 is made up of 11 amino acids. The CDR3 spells CSAREDYGYTF. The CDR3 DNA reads TGCAGTGCGCGGGAAGACTATGGCTACACCTTC.

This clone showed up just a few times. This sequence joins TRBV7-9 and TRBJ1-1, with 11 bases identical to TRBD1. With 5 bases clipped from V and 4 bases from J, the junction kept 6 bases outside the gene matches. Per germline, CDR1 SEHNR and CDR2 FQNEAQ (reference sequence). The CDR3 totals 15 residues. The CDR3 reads CASSPRDRGVTEAFF. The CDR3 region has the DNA TGTGCCAGCAGCCCCCGGGACAGGGGGGTCACTGAAGCTTTCTTT. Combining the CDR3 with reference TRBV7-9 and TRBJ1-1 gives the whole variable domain DTGVSQNPRHKITKRGQNVTFRCDPISEHNRLYWYRQTLGQGPEFLTYFQNEAQLEKSRLLSDRFSAERPKGSFSTLEIQRTEQGDSAMYLCASSPRDRGVTEAFFGQGTRLTVV.

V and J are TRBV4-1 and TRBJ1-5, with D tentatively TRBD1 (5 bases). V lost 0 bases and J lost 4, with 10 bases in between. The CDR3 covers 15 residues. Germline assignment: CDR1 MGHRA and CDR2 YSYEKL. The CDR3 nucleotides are TGCGCCAGCAGCCAAGACGGACATGGAAATCAGCCCCAGCATTTT. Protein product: CASSQDGHGNQPQHF.

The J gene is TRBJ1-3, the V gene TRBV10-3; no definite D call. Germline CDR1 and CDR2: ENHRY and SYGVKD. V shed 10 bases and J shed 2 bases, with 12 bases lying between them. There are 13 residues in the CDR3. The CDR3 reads CATQRVTGNTIYF. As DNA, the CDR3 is TGTGCCACCCAAAGGGTGACTGGAAACACCATATATTTT.

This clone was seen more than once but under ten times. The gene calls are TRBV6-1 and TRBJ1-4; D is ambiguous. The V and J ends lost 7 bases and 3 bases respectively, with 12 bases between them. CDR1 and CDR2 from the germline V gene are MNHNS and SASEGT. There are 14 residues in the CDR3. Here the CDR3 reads CASNRRESNEKLFF. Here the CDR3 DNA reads TGTGCCAGCAATAGGAGGGAATCTAATGAAAAACTGTTTTTT.

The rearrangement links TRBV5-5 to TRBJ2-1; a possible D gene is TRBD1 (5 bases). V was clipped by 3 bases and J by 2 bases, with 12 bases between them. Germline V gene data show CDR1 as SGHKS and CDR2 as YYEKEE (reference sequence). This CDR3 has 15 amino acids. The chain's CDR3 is CASSWTHEPYNEQFF. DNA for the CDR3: TGTGCCAGCAGCTGGACACATGAACCCTACAATGAGCAGTTCTTC.

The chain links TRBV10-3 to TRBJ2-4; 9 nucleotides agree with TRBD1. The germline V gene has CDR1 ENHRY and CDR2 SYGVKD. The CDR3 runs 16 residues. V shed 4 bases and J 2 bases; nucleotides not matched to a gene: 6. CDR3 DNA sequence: TGTGCCATCAGTGGAGGGACAGGGAAAACCAAAAACATTCAGTACTTC. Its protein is CAISGGTGKTKNIQYF.

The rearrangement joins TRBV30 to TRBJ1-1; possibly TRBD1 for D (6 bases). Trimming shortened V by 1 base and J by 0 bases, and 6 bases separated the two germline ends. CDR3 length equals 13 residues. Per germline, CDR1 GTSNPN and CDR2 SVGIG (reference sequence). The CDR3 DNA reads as TGTGCCTGGAGTGGGGACATGAACACTGAAGCTTTCTTT. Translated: CAWSGDMNTEAFF.

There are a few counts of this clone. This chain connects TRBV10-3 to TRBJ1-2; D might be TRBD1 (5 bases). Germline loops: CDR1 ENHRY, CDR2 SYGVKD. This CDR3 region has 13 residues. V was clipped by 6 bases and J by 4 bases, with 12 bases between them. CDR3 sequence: CAIRRGFGYGYTF. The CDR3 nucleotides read TGTGCCATCAGAAGGGGATTTGGCTATGGCTACACCTTC.